The T cell receptor beta chain described here comes from a study of T cell responses to AZD1222 COVID-19 vaccine. Broader study findings: Repertoires were sampled only after the peak T cell response. Clonal diversity may have been underestimated in mostly white British donors. Following two doses of AZD1222, Spike-specific TCR breadth and depth rose.

Germline loops: CDR1 SGHNT, CDR2 YYREEE (reference sequence). V was pared by 4 bases and J by 8 bases, with 7 bases of the junction left unmatched. The CDR3 runs to 15 residues. Details on this clone: The antigen is unknown.

This table comes from immunoSEQ multiplex PCR, and its TCRdb copy is limited to in-frame clones, with some not included. The top ten hold approximately 7.6% of the sample, which has about 120,000 clones, 80% to 90% seen once. This specimen consisted of peripheral blood, obtained on day 0 of AZD1222 vaccination. V gene TRBV5-4 combines with J gene TRBJ1-4; 11 positions agree with TRBD1. This sequence was found in an adult in good health. CDR3 residues: CASSTRTGGEEKLFF. The CDR3 DNA follows: TGTGCCAGCAGCACGAGGACAGGGGGCGAGGAAAAACTGTTTTTT.